This TCR beta chain was observed in a study of blood T cells in healthy people across ages. This clonotype was detected a few times. A second PCR of roughly 7 to 11 cycles used a sample-barcoded 5' primer and a J-beta primer mix. Via MiXCR, TCRdb re-called the 5' RACE reads, giving one row per CDR3 protein. Among 1.5 million or so distinct CDR3 sequences listed, roughly 40% were seen once. The CDR3 runs to 15 residues. The germline V gene encodes CDR1 MRHNA and CDR2 SNTAGT. V was clipped by 0 bases and J by 0 bases, with 7 bases between them. Source material: blood. The receptor comes from a woman under 30 in good health. The chain is built from TRBV6-4 and TRBJ2-3; D is unclear. The CDR3 sequence: CASSDSIGSTDTQYF. CDR3 bases: TGTGCCAGCAGTGACTCGATCGGTAGCACAGATACGCAGTATTTT.